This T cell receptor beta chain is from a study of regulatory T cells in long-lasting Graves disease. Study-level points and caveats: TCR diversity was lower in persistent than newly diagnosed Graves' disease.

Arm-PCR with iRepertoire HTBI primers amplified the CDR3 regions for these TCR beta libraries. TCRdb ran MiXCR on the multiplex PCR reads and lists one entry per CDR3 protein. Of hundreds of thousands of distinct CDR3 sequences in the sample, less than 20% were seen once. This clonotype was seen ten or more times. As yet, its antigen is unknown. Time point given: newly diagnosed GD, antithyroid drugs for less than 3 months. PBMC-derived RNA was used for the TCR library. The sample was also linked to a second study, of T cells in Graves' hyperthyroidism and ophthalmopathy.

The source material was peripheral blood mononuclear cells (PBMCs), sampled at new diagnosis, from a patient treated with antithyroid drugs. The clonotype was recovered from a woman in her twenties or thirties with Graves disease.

CDR3 loop: CASRRQADGQPQHF. CDR3 nucleotide sequence: TGTGCCAGCAGGCGACAGGCCGACGGTCAGCCCCAGCATTTT. The chain recombines TRBV2 with TRBJ1-5; D is perhaps TRBD1 (6 bases). CDR1 and CDR2 (germline): SNHLY, FYNNEI. V lost 6 bases, J lost 6 bases, and 15 bases lay in between. CDR3 length: 14 amino acids.